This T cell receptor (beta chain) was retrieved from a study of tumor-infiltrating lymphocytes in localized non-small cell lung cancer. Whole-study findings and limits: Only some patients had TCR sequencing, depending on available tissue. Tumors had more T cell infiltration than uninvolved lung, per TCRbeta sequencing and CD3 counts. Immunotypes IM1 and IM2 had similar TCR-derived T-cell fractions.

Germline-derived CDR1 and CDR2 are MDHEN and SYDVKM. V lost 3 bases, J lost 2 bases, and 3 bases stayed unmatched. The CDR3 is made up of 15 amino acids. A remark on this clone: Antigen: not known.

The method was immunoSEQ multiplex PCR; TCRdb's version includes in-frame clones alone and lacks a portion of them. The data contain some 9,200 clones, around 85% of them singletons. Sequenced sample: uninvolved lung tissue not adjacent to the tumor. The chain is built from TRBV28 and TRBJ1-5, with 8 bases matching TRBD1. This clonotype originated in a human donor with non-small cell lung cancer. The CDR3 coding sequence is TGTGCCAGCAGTTTGACGACAGGGGGCAATCAGCCCCAGCATTTT. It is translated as CASSLTTGGNQPQHF.